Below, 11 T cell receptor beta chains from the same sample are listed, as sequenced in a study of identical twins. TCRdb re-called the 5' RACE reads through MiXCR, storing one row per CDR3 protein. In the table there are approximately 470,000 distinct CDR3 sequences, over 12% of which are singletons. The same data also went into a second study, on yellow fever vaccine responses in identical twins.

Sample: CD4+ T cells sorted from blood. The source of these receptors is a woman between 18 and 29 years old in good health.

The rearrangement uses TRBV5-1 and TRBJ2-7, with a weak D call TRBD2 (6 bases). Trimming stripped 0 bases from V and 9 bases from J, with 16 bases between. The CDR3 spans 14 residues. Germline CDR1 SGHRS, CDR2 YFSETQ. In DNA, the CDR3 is TGCGCCAGCAGCTTGGAGGCACCCTTGGGGGGGCAGTACTTC. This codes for CASSLEAPLGGQYF.

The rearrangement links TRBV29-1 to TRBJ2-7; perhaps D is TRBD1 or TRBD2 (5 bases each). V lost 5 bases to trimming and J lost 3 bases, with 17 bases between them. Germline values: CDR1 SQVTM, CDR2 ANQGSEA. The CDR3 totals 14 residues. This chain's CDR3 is CSVTPRRQGYEQYF. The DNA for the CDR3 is TGCAGCGTTACCCCTCGGAGGCAGGGCTACGAGCAGTACTTC.

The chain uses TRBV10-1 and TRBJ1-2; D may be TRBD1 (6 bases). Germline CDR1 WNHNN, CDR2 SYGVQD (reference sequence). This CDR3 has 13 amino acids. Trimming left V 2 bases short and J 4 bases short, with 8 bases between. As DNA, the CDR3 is TGCGCCAGCAGTGAGAACAGGGCCTATGGCTACACCTTC. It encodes CASSENRAYGYTF.

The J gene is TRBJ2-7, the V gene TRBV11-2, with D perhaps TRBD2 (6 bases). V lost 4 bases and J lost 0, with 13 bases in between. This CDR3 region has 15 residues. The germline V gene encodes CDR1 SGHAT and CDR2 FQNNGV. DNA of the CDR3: TGTGCCAGCAGCTCCCGACTAGTGAGCTCCTACGAGCAGTACTTC. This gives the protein CASSSRLVSSYEQYF.

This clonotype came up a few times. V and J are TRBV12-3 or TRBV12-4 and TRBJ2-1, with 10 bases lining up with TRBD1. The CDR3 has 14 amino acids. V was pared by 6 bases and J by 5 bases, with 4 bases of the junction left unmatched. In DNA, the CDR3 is TGTGCCAGCAGCCGGGACAGGGGTAACAATGAGCAGTTCTTC. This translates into CASSRDRGNNEQFF.

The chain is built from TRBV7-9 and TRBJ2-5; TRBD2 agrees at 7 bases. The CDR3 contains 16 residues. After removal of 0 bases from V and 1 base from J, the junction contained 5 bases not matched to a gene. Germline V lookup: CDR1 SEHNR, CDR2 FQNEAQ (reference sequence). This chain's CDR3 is CASSLAGAGTQETQYF. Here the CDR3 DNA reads TGTGCCAGCAGCTTAGCGGGAGCGGGGACCCAAGAGACCCAGTACTTC.

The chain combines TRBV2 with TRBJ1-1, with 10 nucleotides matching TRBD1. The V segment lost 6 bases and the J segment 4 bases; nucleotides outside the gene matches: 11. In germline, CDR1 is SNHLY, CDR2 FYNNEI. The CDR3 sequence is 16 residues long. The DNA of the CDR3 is TGTGCCAGCAGGAAAGACAGGGGGCGGGCGAGCACTGAAGCTTTCTTT. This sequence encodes CASRKDRGRASTEAFF.

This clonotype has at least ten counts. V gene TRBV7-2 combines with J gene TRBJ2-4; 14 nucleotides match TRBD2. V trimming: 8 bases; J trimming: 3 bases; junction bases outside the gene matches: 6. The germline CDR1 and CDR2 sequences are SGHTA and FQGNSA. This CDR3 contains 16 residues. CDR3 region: CASGTSGSVLKNIQYF. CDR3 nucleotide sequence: TGTGCCAGCGGGACTAGCGGGAGCGTCCTCAAAAACATTCAGTACTTC.

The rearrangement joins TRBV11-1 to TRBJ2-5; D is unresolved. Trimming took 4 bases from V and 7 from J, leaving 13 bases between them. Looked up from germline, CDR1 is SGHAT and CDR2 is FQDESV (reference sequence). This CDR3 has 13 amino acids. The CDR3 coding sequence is TGTGCCAGCAGCTCGCTACCAGATCGGACCCAGTACTTC. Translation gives CASSSLPDRTQYF.

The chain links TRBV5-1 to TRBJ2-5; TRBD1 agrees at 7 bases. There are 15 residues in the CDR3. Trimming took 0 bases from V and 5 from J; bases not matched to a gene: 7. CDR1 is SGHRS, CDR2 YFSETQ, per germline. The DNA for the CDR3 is TGCGCCAGCAGCTTGGCCGCGACAGGGTTGGAGACCCAGTACTTC. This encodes CASSLAATGLETQYF.

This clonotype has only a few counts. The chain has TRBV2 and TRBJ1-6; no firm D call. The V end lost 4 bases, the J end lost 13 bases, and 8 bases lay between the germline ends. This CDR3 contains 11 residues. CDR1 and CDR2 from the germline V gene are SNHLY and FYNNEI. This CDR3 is CASSASDPLHF. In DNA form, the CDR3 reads TGTGCCAGCAGTGCTTCGGACCCCCTCCACTTT.